This is a list of T cell receptor beta chains from one sample in a study of vaccination effects on CD4 cells after COVID-19. What these receptors recognize is not known. The assay was immunoSEQ multiplex PCR, and TCRdb's table has in-frame clones only and misses some. Among around 44,000 clones listed, less than 85% were seen once. The sample was CD4+ T cells from PBMCs cultured without peptide, taken after COVID-19 vaccination. These TCRs come from a human donor who had a prior SARS-CoV-2 infection. CDR3s include the opening cysteine and the closing phenylalanine or tryptophan. D genes are given only for firm matches. Not every row has a clone size; where given, it reads once, few, many or a size class.

>TRBJ2-7|-|TRBD2|TRBV7-9
CASSRRVLAGDSYEQYF
TGTGCCAGCAGCCGCAGGGTTCTAGCGGGGGACTCCTACGAGCAGTACTTC
>TRBJ1-5|-|-|TRBV2
CASRAEGNQPQHF
TGTGCCAGCAGGGCCGAGGGTAATCAGCCCCAGCATTTT
>TRBJ1-4|-|-|TRBV5-6
CASSLGSREKLFF
TGTGCCAGCAGCTTGGGCAGTCGTGAAAAACTGTTTTTT
>TRBJ2-5|-|TRBD2|TRBV4-2
CASSQGLAYSQETQYF
TGTGCCAGCAGCCAAGGACTAGCGTATAGCCAAGAGACCCAGTACTTC
>TRBJ2-6|few|-|TRBV18
CASSPPSGANVLTF
TGTGCCAGCTCACCACCTTCTGGGGCCAACGTCCTGACTTTC
>TRBJ2-5|-|-|TRBV7-3
CASSLGGGGSQETQYF
TGTGCCAGCAGCTTAGGTGGAGGGGGGAGCCAAGAGACCCAGTACTTC
>TRBJ2-2|-|-|TRBV7-7
CASSLTGLAGELFF
TGTGCTAGCAGCTTGACGGGACTGGCCGGGGAGCTGTTTTTT
>TRBJ2-1|-|TRBD2|TRBV19
CASSIRMTSGDEQFF
TGTGCCAGTAGTATACGTATGACTAGCGGGGATGAGCAGTTCTTC
>TRBJ2-3|-|TRBD2|TRBV9
CASSVDSSGTQYF
TGTGCCAGCAGCGTAGATTCTAGCGGAACGCAGTATTTT
>TRBJ2-6|-|-|TRBV3-1/TRBV3-2
CASNFGANVLTF
TGTGCCAGCAATTTTGGGGCCAACGTCCTGACTTTC
>TRBJ2-3|-|-|TRBV27
CASTVRDPRADTQYF
TGTGCCAGCACCGTCCGGGACCCGAGGGCAGATACGCAGTATTTT
>TRBJ1-2|-|-|TRBV7-9
CASSLPGLYGYTF
TGTGCCAGCAGCTTACCCGGTCTTTATGGCTACACCTTC
>TRBJ2-5|-|-|TRBV9
CASSPDVPLGETQYF
TGTGCCAGCAGCCCCGACGTACCTCTAGGGGAGACCCAGTACTTC
>TRBJ1-1|few|-|TRBV6-5
CASSYRGSEAFF
TGTGCCAGCAGTTACCGTGGGAGTGAAGCTTTCTTT
>TRBJ1-3|-|-|TRBV6-5
CASTRSGNTIYF
TGTGCCAGCACCCGGTCTGGAAACACCATATATTTT
>TRBJ2-7|-|TRBD2|TRBV7-2
CASSAAAGGWYEQYF
TGTGCCAGCAGCGCCGCCGCGGGGGGTTGGTACGAGCAGTACTTC
>TRBJ2-1|once|-|TRBV6-2/TRBV6-3
CASSALEAHSYNEQFF
TGTGCCAGCAGTGCCTTAGAAGCGCACTCCTACAATGAGCAGTTCTTC
>TRBJ2-3|-|-|TRBV3-1/TRBV3-2
CASSFNRALRLDTQYF
TGTGCCAGCAGCTTTAACCGGGCCCTGCGTTTGGATACGCAGTATTTT
>TRBJ2-3|-|TRBD1|TRBV5-8
CASSEDRGTDTQYF
TGTGCCAGCAGCGAGGACAGGGGGACAGATACGCAGTATTTT
>TRBJ2-3|-|TRBD2|TRBV5-1
CASSLVLAGGTDTQYF
TGCGCCAGCAGCTTGGTACTAGCGGGAGGCACAGATACGCAGTATTTT
>TRBJ2-5|-|-|TRBV11-2
CASSLVGWYQETQYF
TGTGCCAGCAGCTTAGTGGGATGGTACCAAGAGACCCAGTACTTC
>TRBJ2-1|-|-|TRBV11-3
CASQVGAYNEQFF
TGTGCCAGCCAAGTAGGGGCCTACAATGAGCAGTTCTTC